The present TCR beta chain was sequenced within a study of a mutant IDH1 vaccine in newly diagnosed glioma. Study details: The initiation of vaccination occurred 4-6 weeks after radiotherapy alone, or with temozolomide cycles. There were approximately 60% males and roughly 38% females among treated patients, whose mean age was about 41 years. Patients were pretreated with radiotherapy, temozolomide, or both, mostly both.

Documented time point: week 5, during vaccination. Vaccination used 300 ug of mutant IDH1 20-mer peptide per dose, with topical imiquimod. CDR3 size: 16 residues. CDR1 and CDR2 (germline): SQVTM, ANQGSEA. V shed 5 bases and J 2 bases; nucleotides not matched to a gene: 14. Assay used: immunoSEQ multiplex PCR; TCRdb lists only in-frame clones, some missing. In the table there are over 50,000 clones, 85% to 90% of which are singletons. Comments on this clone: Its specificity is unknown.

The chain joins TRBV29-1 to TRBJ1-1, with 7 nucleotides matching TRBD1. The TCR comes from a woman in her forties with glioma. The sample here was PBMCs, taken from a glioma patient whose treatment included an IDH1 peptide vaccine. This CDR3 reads CSVKSRGRGGNTEAFF. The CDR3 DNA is TGCAGCGTTAAGTCAAGGGGGCGGGGAGGTAACACTGAAGCTTTCTTT.